Below, 5 T cell receptor beta chains from the same sample are listed, as sequenced in a study of vaccination and CD4 T cells after COVID-19. Described treatment: roughly 10-day PBMC culture with coronavirus spike peptide pools or control peptides (ViraFEST assay). These TCRs are of unknown antigen specificity. Cultured CD4+ T-cell DNA underwent Oncomine TCR Beta short-read sequencing. In TCRdb, the PCR reads were re-called with MiXCR into one record per CDR3 protein. Of about 13,000 distinct CDR3 sequences listed, around a third are singletons. The sequencing sample was made of CD4+ T cells from blood, cultured in vitro. All receptors derive from a human donor who had recovered from COVID-19.

The V and J genes are TRBV6-2 or TRBV6-3 and TRBJ2-3, with D maybe TRBD1 (5 bases). V gave up 6 bases and J gave up 14 bases, with 15 bases separating them. CDR1 and CDR2 from the germline V gene are MNHEY and SVGEGT. The CDR3 loop spans 11 amino acids. CDR3 residues: CASRIGRQLYF. In DNA form, the CDR3 reads TGTGCCAGCAGGATCGGACGACAGTTGTATTTT.

The chain links TRBV28 to TRBJ2-2; D not resolved. The V end was cut by 2 bases, the J end by 0 bases, with 7 bases between. This CDR3 is built from 15 residues. The germline gives CDR1 MDHEN, CDR2 SYDVKM. CDR3 sequence: CASSLSEANTGELFF. CDR3 coding DNA: TGTGCCAGCAGTTTAAGTGAGGCGAACACCGGGGAGCTGTTTTTT.

This clonotype has only a few counts. The chain joins TRBV5-1 to TRBJ2-1; the match to TRBD1 covers 10 bases. Germline-derived CDR1 and CDR2 are SGHRS and YFSETQ. The ends lost 1 base at V and 6 bases at J; junction bases unmatched: 10. The CDR3 totals 17 residues. The CDR3 sequence: CASSLNSGTGAGNEQFF. The CDR3 DNA sequence: TGCGCCAGCAGCTTGAACTCCGGGACAGGGGCTGGCAATGAGCAGTTCTTC.

The V and J genes are TRBV6-5 and TRBJ1-2; maybe TRBD1 (6 bases). Deletions cut 3 bases from V and 6 bases from J, with 14 bases between. CDR1 is MNHEY and CDR2 is SVGAGI in the germline V gene. The CDR3 runs 14 residues. The CDR3 protein is CASSYGGAADGYTF. CDR3 nucleotides: TGTGCCAGCAGTTATGGGGGCGCGGCAGATGGCTACACCTTC.

This chain connects TRBV28 to TRBJ2-7; 8 positions agree with TRBD1. Trimming removed 3 bases from V and 3 bases from J; junction bases left unmatched: 4. This CDR3 is built from 14 residues. Germline CDR1 MDHEN, CDR2 SYDVKM. CDR3 sequence reads: CASSFSGQDYEQYF. In DNA, the CDR3 is TGTGCCAGCAGTTTTTCGGGACAGGACTACGAGCAGTACTTC.